Sequencing of this T cell receptor (beta chain) was carried out in a study of cytomegalovirus exposure and HLA in healthy donors. Generated by immunoSEQ multiplex PCR, the TCRdb table keeps only in-frame clones and is missing some. Here the sample spans over 100,000 clones, about 88% being singletons. The germline V gene has CDR1 SGHTA and CDR2 FQGNSA. CDR3 length: 16 amino acids. Trimming pared 4 bases from V and 6 bases from J, leaving 19 bases between. This receptor was identified in a woman aged 18-30 years in good health and CMV-seronegative. The sample consisted of PBMCs. The rearrangement links TRBV7-2 to TRBJ1-3, with a tentative D call TRBD1 (6 bases). For the CDR3, the DNA is TGTGCCAGCAGCTCTCGGCTCGGGGGGCGGGAAAACACCATATATTTT. Its protein product is CASSSRLGGRENTIYF. Supplemented by reference TRBV7-2 and TRBJ1-3, the full variable domain reads GAGVSQSPSNKVTEKGKDVELRCDPISGHTALYWYRQSLGQGLEFLIYFQGNSAPDKSGLPSDRFSAERTGGSVSTLTIQRTQQEDSAVYLCASSSRLGGRENTIYFGEGSWLTVV.